The T cell receptor beta chain described here comes from a study of shared clonotypes between healthy human individuals. CDR3 size: 17 residues. Germline CDR1 reads SGHRS; CDR2 reads YFSETQ. J was trimmed by 5 bases and V by 1 base; bases with no gene match: 9. Some clones are missing from TCRdb's copy, which holds only in-frame ones; the method was immunoSEQ multiplex PCR. Of approximately 2.3 million clones in the sample, over 85% were seen once. The chain joins TRBV5-1 to TRBJ1-1; 12 bases agree with TRBD1. The receptor was derived from a man aged 18 to 29 in good health. Some clones in this sample may be carry-over from other donors' samples. The source material was naive CD4+ T cells from PBMCs. Described subset: CD45RA+ positively selected. The CDR3 loop reads CASSLSGTGGGRTEAFF. The DNA for the CDR3 is TGCGCCAGCAGCTTGTCCGGGACAGGGGGCGGGCGTACTGAAGCTTTCTTT.